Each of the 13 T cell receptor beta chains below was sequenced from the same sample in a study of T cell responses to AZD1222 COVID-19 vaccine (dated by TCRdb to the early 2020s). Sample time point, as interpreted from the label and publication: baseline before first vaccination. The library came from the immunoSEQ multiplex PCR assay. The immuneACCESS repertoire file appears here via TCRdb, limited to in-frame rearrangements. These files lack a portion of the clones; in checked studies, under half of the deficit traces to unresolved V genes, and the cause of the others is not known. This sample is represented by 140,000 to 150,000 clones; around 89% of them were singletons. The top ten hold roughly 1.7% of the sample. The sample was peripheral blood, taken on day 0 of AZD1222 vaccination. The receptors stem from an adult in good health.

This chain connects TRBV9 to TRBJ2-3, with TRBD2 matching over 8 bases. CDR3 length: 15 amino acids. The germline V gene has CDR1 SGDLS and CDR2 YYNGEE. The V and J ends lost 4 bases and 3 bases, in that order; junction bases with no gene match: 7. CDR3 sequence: CASSPRGGQTDTQYF. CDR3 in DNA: TGTGCCAGCAGCCCACGGGGGGGGCAAACAGATACGCAGTATTTT.

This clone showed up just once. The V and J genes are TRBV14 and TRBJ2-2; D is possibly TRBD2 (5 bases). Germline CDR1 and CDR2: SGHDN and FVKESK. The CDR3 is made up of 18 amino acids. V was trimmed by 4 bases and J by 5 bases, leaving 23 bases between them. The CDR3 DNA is TGTGCCAGCAGCCGACCCCTGACGGGGATCGCTCCGACCGGGGAGCTGTTTTTT. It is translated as CASSRPLTGIAPTGELFF.

CDR3 sequence reads: CASSLVHLSTDTQYF. The CDR3 region has the DNA TGCGCCAGCAGCTTGGTACACCTTAGCACAGATACGCAGTATTTT. The chain carries TRBV5-1 and TRBJ2-3, with D uncertain. The V end was cut by 0 bases, the J end by 0 bases, with 8 bases between. The germline V gene has CDR1 SGHRS and CDR2 YFSETQ. The CDR3 totals 15 residues.

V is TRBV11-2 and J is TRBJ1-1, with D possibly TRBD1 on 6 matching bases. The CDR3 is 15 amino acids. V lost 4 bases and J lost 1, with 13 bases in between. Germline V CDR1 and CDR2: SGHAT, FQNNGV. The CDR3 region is CASSSYRVRNTEAFF. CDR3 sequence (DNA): TGTGCCAGCAGCTCGTACAGGGTAAGGAACACTGAAGCTTTCTTT.

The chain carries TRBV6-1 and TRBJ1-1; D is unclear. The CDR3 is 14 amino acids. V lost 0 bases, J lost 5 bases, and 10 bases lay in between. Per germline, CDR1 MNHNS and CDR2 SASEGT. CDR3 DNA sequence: TGTGCCAGCAGTGAAGCGGTAGAGGGTACTGAAGCTTTCTTT. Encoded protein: CASSEAVEGTEAFF.

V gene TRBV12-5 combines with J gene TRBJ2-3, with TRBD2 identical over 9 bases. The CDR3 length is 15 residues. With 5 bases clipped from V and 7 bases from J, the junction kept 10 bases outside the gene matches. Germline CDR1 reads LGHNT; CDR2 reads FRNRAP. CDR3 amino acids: CASGIWTSVQNTQYF. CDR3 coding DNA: TGTGCTAGTGGTATCTGGACTAGCGTCCAGAATACGCAGTATTTT.

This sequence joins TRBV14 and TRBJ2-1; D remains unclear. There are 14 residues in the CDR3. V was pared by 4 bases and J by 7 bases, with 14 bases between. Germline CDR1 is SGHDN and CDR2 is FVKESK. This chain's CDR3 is CASSPAGLQNEQFF. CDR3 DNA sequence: TGTGCCAGCAGCCCAGCCGGGCTACAGAATGAGCAGTTCTTC.

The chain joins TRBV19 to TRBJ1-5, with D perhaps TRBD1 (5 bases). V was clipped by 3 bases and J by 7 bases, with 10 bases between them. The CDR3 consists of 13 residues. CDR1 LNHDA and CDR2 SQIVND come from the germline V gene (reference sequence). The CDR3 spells CASSIGGGQPQHF. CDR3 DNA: TGTGCCAGTAGTATCGGGGGTGGCCAGCCCCAGCATTTT.

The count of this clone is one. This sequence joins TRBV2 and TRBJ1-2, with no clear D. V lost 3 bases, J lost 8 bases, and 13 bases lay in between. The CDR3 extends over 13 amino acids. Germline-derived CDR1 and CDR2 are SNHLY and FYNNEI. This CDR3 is CASSEAVVGGYTF. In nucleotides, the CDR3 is TGTGCCAGCAGTGAGGCTGTGGTCGGCGGCTACACCTTC.

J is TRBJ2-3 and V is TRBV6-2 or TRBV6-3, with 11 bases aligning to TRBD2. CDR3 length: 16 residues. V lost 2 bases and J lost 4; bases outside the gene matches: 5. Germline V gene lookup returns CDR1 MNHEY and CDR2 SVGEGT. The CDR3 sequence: CASSYGLAGGPDTQYF. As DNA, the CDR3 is TGTGCCAGCAGTTACGGGCTAGCGGGGGGACCAGATACGCAGTATTTT.

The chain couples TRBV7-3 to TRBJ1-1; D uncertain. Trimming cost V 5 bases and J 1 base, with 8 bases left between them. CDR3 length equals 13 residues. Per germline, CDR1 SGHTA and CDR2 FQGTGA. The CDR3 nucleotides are TGTGCCAGCAGCGCCTACAAGAACACTGAAGCTTTCTTT. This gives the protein CASSAYKNTEAFF.

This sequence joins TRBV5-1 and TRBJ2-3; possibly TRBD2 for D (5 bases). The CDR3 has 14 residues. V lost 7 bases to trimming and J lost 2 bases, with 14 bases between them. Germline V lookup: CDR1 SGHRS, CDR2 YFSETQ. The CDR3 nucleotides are TGCGCCAGCTCCGCGGAGGCCCCCACAGATACGCAGTATTTT. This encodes CASSAEAPTDTQYF.

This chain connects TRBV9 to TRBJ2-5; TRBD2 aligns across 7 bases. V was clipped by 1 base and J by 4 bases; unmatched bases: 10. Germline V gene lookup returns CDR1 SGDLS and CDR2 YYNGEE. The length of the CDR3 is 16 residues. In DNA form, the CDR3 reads TGTGCCAGCAGCGTATCTGGGGCGGGAGTGGGAGAGACCCAGTACTTC. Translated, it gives CASSVSGAGVGETQYF. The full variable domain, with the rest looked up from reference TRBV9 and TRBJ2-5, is DSGVTQTPKHLITATGQRVTLRCSPRSGDLSVYWYQQSLDQGLQFLIQYYNGEERAKGNILERFSAQQFPDLHSELNLSSLELGDSALYFCASSVSGAGVGETQYFGPGTRLLVL.